This T cell receptor beta chain was found in a study of shared clonotypes between healthy human individuals (dated by TCRdb to 2020 to 2022). About the investigation overall: A couple of women and three men aged 18 to 49 years were included in the cohort. Each donor's leukapheresis produced roughly between roughly 0.85 and 9.5 billion PBMCs. Blood TCR repertoires of a handful of healthy adults were deeply sequenced to estimate repertoire size and the extent of clonotype sharing between individuals. For each donor, CD4 naive and CD4 memory were each run on three plates, CD8 naive on two plates, and CD8 memory on one plate. To increase sequencing depth and limit assay-specific biases, different laboratories used diverse techniques to prepare libraries and sequence TCR repertoires. What the research found in general, with its limitations: The genetic and exposure-history diversity represented was limited by the small number of donors. Incomplete sequencing was indicated by rarefaction of sorted-subset datasets, despite the large sequencing depth. Sampling was restricted to blood, and TCR repertoires in tissues likely differ from the TCR repertoires found in blood. Across a few donors, around 5% of naive CD4, roughly 3.5% of naive CD8, under 2.5% of memory CD4, and 0.4% of memory CD8 clonotypes were shared. Estimated clonotype richness was generally larger for naive than for memory subsets. Higher generation probabilities were observed for clonotypes shared by all four sorted-subset donors than for non-shared clonotypes. Pairwise subsampling led to the expectation that sequencing depth would affect the degree of clonotype sharing among donors.

In regard to this clone: Which antigen it targets is not known. Per-base quality was not reported, and no clone a single base away is much larger than it.

Donors were healthy HIV-negative adults with no recently reported acute infections or vaccinations. Only Caucasian adults living in Nashville, Tennessee, USA were represented among the donors. CD4+ T cells were enriched by magnetic negative selection, after which naive cells were positively selected on CD45RA and the negative fraction was taken as the memory subset. After blood collection by leukapheresis, PBMCs were isolated using Ficoll-Histopaque density gradient centrifugation and then cryopreserved in the vapor phase of liquid nitrogen. Analytical flow cytometry was used to check the purity and quantity of every magnetically sorted T cell population. Genomic DNA was isolated from every sorted fraction and measured by UV absorbance on a Nanodrop 2000c. TCR CDR3 regions were amplified from genomic DNA by multiplex PCR using the deep immunoSEQ assay. Genomic DNA extracted from each cell subset was distributed evenly over all wells of several immunoSEQ 96-well plates, and each plate served as one replicate. For sorted subsets, each replicate PCR was loaded with about 200 ng genomic DNA, equivalent to roughly 30,000 T cell genomes. The purified libraries were quantified using a Qubit 3.0 fluorometer, sized with a Bioanalyzer 2100, and then quantified again using the KAPA Library Quantification kit. Every immunoSEQ 96-well plate was sequenced on a dedicated single-read 150-cycle Illumina NextSeq 550 flow cell. The original methods were these. The immunoSEQ output contained only junctional sequences without quality scores, so filtering could not match that applied to full-length reads. To assign V/J genes and CDR3, sequences were annotated using PyIR, a Python wrapper for IgBLAST v1.9, with IMGT germline references. Reads with weak V/J assignments (E-value above 1e-6), missing CDR3, stop codons, out-of-frame junctions, or ambiguous translated residues were removed. V3J clonotypes were defined as sequences sharing the same inferred V gene, J gene, and CDR3 amino acid sequence. To compute the percentage overlap between repertoires, the number of shared unique clonotypes was divided by the size of the smaller repertoire. Three approaches were used to assess repertoire richness: RTK rarefaction, the Chao1 estimator, and Recon v2.1 estimates of unobserved clonotypes. Generation probabilities for all TCRbeta clonotypes obtained by the gDNA method from a handful of donors were computed using OLGA. TCRdb took over this immuneACCESS table, retaining in-frame rearrangements with V and J assigned. Such tables are incomplete; in checked studies, under half of the missing clones stem from an unresolved V gene, and the remainder is unexplained. The DNA gave D and trimming, while V, J and clone size come from that table. The sample yields under 750,000 clones; approximately 77% were counted once. The ten largest make up under 2% of the sample.

Counted from cysteine to phenylalanine, this CDR3 has 14 amino acids. The only DNA kept is the CDR3, 42 bases in frame from the first base. The junction shows trimming of 5 bases on V and 6 bases on J, plus 14 bases between the germline ends. Based on the germline V gene, the CDR1 and CDR2 sequences are SNHLY and FYNNEI. The sequencing sample was made of memory CD4+ T cells sorted from blood. Interpreted using the paper, the cell subset or site label stands for: CD45RA-negative fraction. The clonotype comes from a woman under 40 in good health. The sequence links TRBV2 to TRBJ1-5; the D gene cannot be resolved reliably. The CDR3 is CASSPRGSPQPQHF. The DNA sequence is given as TGTGCCAGCAGTCCCCGCGGTTCCCCTCAGCCCCAGCATTTT.